This T cell receptor beta chain appears in the sequencing data of a study of blood T cell repertoires in COVID-19. Study at large: Specimens from acute and convalescent COVID-19 originated in the United States, Italy and Spain. PBMCs, B-cell-depleted T cells, or T cells provided the cDNA or gDNA that made up the material.

Per the study methods: The authors estimated nucleated cell counts from reference gene primer amplification. Profiled with immunoSEQ multiplex PCR; TCRdb holds only in-frame clones, not every one. The DNA gave D and trimming, while V, J and clone size come from that table. The table includes some 150,000 clones, more than 75% detected once. V was trimmed by 5 bases and J by 0 bases, leaving 14 bases between them. Germline CDR1 and CDR2: SNHLY and FYNNEI. The CDR3 length is 16 residues. This rearrangement joins TRBV2 to TRBJ1-3; weak D call: TRBD1 (5 bases). Sequenced sample: peripheral blood. This TCR was recovered from a woman aged 70-85 years with acute or convalescent COVID-19. CDR3 amino acids: CASSPRPRASGNTIYF. In DNA, the CDR3 is TGTGCCAGCAGTCCCCGTCCCAGGGCCTCTGGAAACACCATATATTTT.